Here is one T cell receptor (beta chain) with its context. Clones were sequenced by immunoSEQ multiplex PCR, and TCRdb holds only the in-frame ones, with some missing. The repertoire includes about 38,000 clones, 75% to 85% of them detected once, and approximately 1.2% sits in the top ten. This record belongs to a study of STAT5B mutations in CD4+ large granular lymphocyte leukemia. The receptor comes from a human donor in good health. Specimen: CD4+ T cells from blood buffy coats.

The CDR3 reads CASSPASLRGRTEAFF. In DNA form, the CDR3 reads TGTGCCAGCAGCCCGGCCTCACTCAGGGGGCGTACTGAAGCTTTCTTT. The gene calls are TRBV5-5 and TRBJ1-1, with 8 bases that match TRBD1. The CDR3 is 16 residues long. After removal of 4 bases from V and 5 bases from J, the junction contained 13 bases not matched to a gene. Germline-derived CDR1 and CDR2 are SGHKS and YYEKEE (reference sequence).